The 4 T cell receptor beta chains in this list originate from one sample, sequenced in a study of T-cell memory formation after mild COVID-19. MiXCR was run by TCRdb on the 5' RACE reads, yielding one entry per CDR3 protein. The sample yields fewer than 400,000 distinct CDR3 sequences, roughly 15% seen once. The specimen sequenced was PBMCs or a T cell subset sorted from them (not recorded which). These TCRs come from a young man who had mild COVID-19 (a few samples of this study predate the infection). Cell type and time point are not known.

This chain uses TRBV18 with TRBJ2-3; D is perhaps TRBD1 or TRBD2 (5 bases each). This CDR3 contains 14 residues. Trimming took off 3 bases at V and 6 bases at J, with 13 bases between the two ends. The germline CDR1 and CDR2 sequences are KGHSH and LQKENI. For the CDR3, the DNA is TGTGCCAGCTCACCTACCAGGGACCCCGATACGCAGTATTTT. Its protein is CASSPTRDPDTQYF. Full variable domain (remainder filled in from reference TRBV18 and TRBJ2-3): NAGVMQNPRHLVRRRGQEARLRCSPMKGHSHVYWYRQLPEEGLKFMVYLQKENIIDESGMPKERFSAEFPKEGPSILRIQQVVRGDSAAYFCASSPTRDPDTQYFGPGTRLTVL.

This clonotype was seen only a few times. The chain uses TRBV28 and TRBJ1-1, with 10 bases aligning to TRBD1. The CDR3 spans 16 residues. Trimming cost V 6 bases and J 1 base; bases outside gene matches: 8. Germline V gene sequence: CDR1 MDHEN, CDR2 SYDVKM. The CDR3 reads CASRGTGAIKNTEAFF. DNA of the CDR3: TGTGCCAGCAGGGGGACAGGGGCAATTAAGAACACTGAAGCTTTCTTT.

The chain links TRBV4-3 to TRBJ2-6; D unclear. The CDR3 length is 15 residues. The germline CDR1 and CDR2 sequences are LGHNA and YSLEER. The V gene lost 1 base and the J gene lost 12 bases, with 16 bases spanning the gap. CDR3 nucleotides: TGCGCCAGCAGCCAAGGTGGGATTCTTCCCGGCGTCCTGACTTTC. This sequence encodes CASSQGGILPGVLTF.

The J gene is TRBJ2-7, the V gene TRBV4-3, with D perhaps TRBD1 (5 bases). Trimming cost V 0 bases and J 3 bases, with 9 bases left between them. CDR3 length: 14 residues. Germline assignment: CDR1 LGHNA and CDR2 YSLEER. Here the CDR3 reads CASSQDPRDYEQYF. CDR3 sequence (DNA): TGCGCCAGCAGCCAAGATCCCAGGGACTACGAGCAGTACTTC.